A selection of T cell receptor beta chains follows, all from one sample in a study of identical twins. One entry per CDR3 protein results from TCRdb running MiXCR on the 5' RACE reads. The table records about 520,000 distinct CDR3 sequences, about 20% of them present only once. These same records also appear under a second study, on T cells expressing NK-cell markers.

What was sequenced was CD4+ T cells sorted from blood. The source of these receptors is a woman aged 18-30 years in good health. CDR3s include the opening cysteine and the closing phenylalanine or tryptophan. A D gene is named only where the DNA matches it firmly. A row's size may be missing; if present it is once, few, many or a size class.

V	D	size	J	CDR3	DNA
TRBV29-1	TRBD2	NA	TRBJ2-1	CSVASGSWNNEQFF	TGCAGCGTTGCAAGCGGGAGTTGGAACAATGAGCAGTTCTTC
TRBV6-5	NA	few	TRBJ1-6	CASSYLQRNSPLHF	TGTGCCAGCAGTTACTTACAGAGAAATTCACCCCTCCACTTT
TRBV20-1	NA	NA	TRBJ1-1	CSARSRDRTKAFF	TGCAGTGCTAGGTCTAGGGACCGCACTAAGGCTTTCTTT
TRBV20-1	TRBD1	few	TRBJ2-5	CSARQGPLQETQYF	TGCAGTGCACGACAGGGGCCCTTACAAGAGACCCAGTACTTC
TRBV20-1	TRBD1	NA	TRBJ2-5	CSAAGQGEGTQYF	TGCAGTGCAGCGGGACAGGGTGAAGGGACCCAGTACTTC
TRBV7-2	NA	NA	TRBJ2-3	CASSLSVLSTDTQYF	TGTGCCAGCAGCTTATCCGTACTAAGCACAGATACGCAGTATTTT
TRBV6-2/TRBV6-3	NA	NA	TRBJ2-1	CASSYKYNEQFF	TGTGCCAGCAGTTACAAGTACAATGAGCAGTTCTTC
TRBV6-5	NA	NA	TRBJ1-1	CASSYTGKAFF	TGTGCCAGCAGTTATACGGGGAAAGCTTTCTTT
TRBV5-1	NA	NA	TRBJ2-1	CASSLGQKYEQFF	TGCGCCAGCAGCTTGGGACAGAAATATGAGCAGTTCTTC
TRBV20-1	NA	NA	TRBJ2-7	CSARVSGSYEQYF	TGCAGTGCTAGGGTTAGCGGTTCCTACGAGCAGTACTTC
TRBV20-1	TRBD2	many	TRBJ2-1	CSAFLAGAYNEQFF	TGCAGTGCTTTTTTAGCGGGCGCCTACAATGAGCAGTTCTTC
TRBV9	NA	NA	TRBJ1-3	CASSARDITGNTIYF	TGTGCCAGCAGCGCCCGGGACATAACTGGAAACACCATATATTTT
TRBV21-1	NA	NA	TRBJ2-3	CASSKPAKLHIDTQYF	TGTGCCAGCAGCAAACCCGCGAAGCTACATATAGATACGCAGTATTTT
TRBV10-3	TRBD2	NA	TRBJ2-7	CAISLAVGYEQYF	TGTGCCATCAGTCTAGCGGTAGGCTACGAGCAGTACTTC
TRBV7-2	TRBD2	few	TRBJ2-1	CASSLKGGSGEQFF	TGTGCCAGCAGCTTAAAGGGCGGGAGTGGTGAGCAGTTCTTC
TRBV9	NA	NA	TRBJ1-6	CASSVAMPGGNSPLHF	TGTGCCAGCAGCGTAGCTATGCCTGGGGGGAATTCACCCCTCCACTTT
TRBV29-1	NA	NA	TRBJ2-3	CSAEDSRSDTQYF	TGCAGCGCTGAGGACAGTCGGTCAGATACGCAGTATTTT
TRBV7-2	TRBD2	few	TRBJ2-3	CASSPQTSIDTQYF	TGTGCCAGCAGCCCCCAGACTAGCATAGATACGCAGTATTTT
TRBV5-1	NA	NA	TRBJ1-2	CASSLRTNYGYTF	TGCGCCAGCAGCTTGAGGACTAACTATGGCTACACCTTC
TRBV10-3	NA	few	TRBJ2-1	CAISELVTEQFF	TGTGCCATCAGTGAGCTGGTAACTGAGCAGTTCTTC
TRBV15	NA	NA	TRBJ2-5	CATSRDQVGAGETQYF	TGTGCCACCAGCAGAGATCAGGTGGGGGCGGGAGAGACCCAGTACTTC
TRBV5-6	TRBD1	NA	TRBJ2-6	CASSLMTGPGSGANVLTF	TGTGCCAGCAGCTTGATGACAGGGCCCGGATCTGGGGCCAACGTCCTGACTTTC
TRBV18	TRBD1	NA	TRBJ2-3	CASSPGQDETQYF	TGTGCCAGCTCCCCTGGACAGGACGAAACGCAGTATTTT
TRBV6-2/TRBV6-3	NA	NA	TRBJ1-5	CASSRIGGQPQHF	TGTGCCAGCAGCCGTATAGGGGGTCAGCCCCAGCATTTT
TRBV20-1	NA	NA	TRBJ2-7	CSASSWLRDTSYEQYF	TGCAGTGCTAGTAGCTGGCTTCGGGACACTTCCTACGAGCAGTACTTC
TRBV10-3	TRBD1	few	TRBJ2-1	CAISGSRTGAGNEQFF	TGTGCCATCAGCGGATCTCGGACAGGGGCAGGCAATGAGCAGTTCTTC
TRBV10-3	NA	few	TRBJ2-7	CAISAKSPGLNYEQYF	TGTGCCATCAGTGCAAAATCCCCGGGACTGAATTACGAGCAGTACTTC
TRBV5-6	NA	many	TRBJ2-5	CASSLGRAETQYF	TGTGCCAGCAGCTTGGGAAGAGCAGAGACCCAGTACTTC
TRBV29-1	NA	NA	TRBJ1-1	CSVLFMGGNHREAFF	TGCAGCGTGCTCTTCATGGGGGGGAACCACCGCGAAGCTTTCTTT